These 27 T cell receptor beta chains were sequenced from one sample in a study of Ad26.COV2.S vaccination and SARS-CoV-2 variants. The assay was immunoSEQ multiplex PCR, and TCRdb's table has in-frame clones only and misses some. This sample yields hundreds of thousands of clones, of which under 90% are seen a single time; approximately 7% belongs to the top ten. Regarding treatment: approximately 18 received Ad26.COV2.S at low or high dose, single or two shots; a few received placebo; per-sample allocation not given. Day 63 following the first vaccine or placebo injection was when the samples were taken. Here the sequenced sample was peripheral blood, taken in a trial of Ad26.COV2.S vaccine versus placebo. The origin of the receptors is a person aged 18-65 years who received the Ad26.COV2.S COVID-19 vaccine or a placebo.

This chain joins TRBV11-2 and TRBJ1-4; D is unclear. V lost 3 bases, J lost 4 bases, and 6 bases lay in between. Germline assignment: CDR1 SGHAT and CDR2 FQNNGV. This CDR3 contains 13 residues. The CDR3 DNA is TGTGCCAGCAGCTTGCTGCTTAATGAAAAACTGTTTTTT. Its translation is CASSLLLNEKLFF.

The chain links TRBV5-4 to TRBJ1-1; D gene ambiguous. The germline CDR1 and CDR2 sequences are SGHNT and YYREEE (reference sequence). The CDR3 is 12 residues long. Deletions cut 0 bases from V and 3 bases from J, with 3 bases between. CDR3: CASSLDDTEAFF. CDR3 nucleotide sequence: TGTGCCAGCAGCTTGGACGACACTGAAGCTTTCTTT.

The chain has TRBV9 and TRBJ1-5, with TRBD1 matching 9 bases. The CDR3 runs 15 residues. Germline CDR1 SGDLS, CDR2 YYNGEE. With 3 bases clipped from V and 7 bases from J, the junction kept 8 bases outside the gene matches. DNA for the CDR3: TGTGCCAGCAGCGGGACAGGGGATTTGGGACAGCCCCAGCATTTT. It translates to CASSGTGDLGQPQHF.

The chain recombines TRBV27 with TRBJ1-2; D is undetermined. V was pared by 4 bases and J by 3 bases, with 9 bases between. Germline CDR1 MNHEY, CDR2 SMNVEV (reference sequence). This CDR3 is built from 13 residues. The DNA for the CDR3 is TGTGCCAGCAGTTCAGACCTGCACTATGGCTACACCTTC. Protein product: CASSSDLHYGYTF.

This chain uses TRBV7-3 with TRBJ2-2; 9 nucleotides match TRBD1. CDR3 size: 15 residues. Looked up from germline, CDR1 is SGHTA and CDR2 is FQGTGA. With V trimmed by 5 bases and J by 5 bases, 6 bases remained unmatched. CDR3: CASSLGQGWTGELFF. CDR3 DNA: TGTGCCAGCAGCCTAGGACAGGGGTGGACCGGGGAGCTGTTTTTT. The whole variable domain, filled in from reference TRBV7-3 and TRBJ2-2, reads GAGVSQTPSNKVTEKGKYVELRCDPISGHTALYWYRQSLGQGPEFLIYFQGTGAADDSGLPNDRFFAVRPEGSVSTLKIQRTERGDSAVYLCASSLGQGWTGELFFGEGSRLTVL.

The CDR3 DNA reads as TGTGCCAGCAGCAACCTAAAGGAGGGAGGTAGGTATGGCTACACCTTC. Protein product: CASSNLKEGGRYGYTF. This chain connects TRBV27 to TRBJ1-2; the D is unclear. This CDR3 comprises 16 residues. Germline CDR1 and CDR2: MNHEY and SMNVEV (reference sequence). The germline V and J ends were trimmed by 6 bases and 5 bases, with 22 bases remaining between them.

The rearrangement uses TRBV13 and TRBJ1-3; D unclear. Germline CDR1 is PRHDT and CDR2 is FYEKMQ (reference sequence). Deletions cut 5 bases from V and 5 bases from J, with 19 bases between. The CDR3 totals 16 residues. As DNA, the CDR3 is TGTGCCAGCAGCCCCCCCGGCCACCAATTCCGAAACACCATATATTTT. Protein: CASSPPGHQFRNTIYF.

The rearrangement uses TRBV29-1 and TRBJ1-1, with no clear D. Trimming stripped 4 bases from V and 11 bases from J, with 17 bases between. The CDR3 runs 12 residues. The germline V gene encodes CDR1 SQVTM and CDR2 ANQGSEA. The CDR3 loop reads CSVVTGGRAAFF. The CDR3 DNA sequence: TGCAGCGTTGTAACGGGAGGGAGGGCGGCTTTCTTT. The entire variable domain, with the rest obtained from reference TRBV29-1 and TRBJ1-1, is as follows: SAVISQKPSRDICQRGTSLTIQCQVDSQVTMMFWYRQQPGQSLTLIATANQGSEATYESGFVIDKFPISRPNLTFSTLTVSNMSPEDSSIYLCSVVTGGRAAFFGQGTRLTVV.

This clone was seen a few times. The V call is TRBV9, the J call TRBJ1-1; D not certain. CDR3 length equals 16 residues. Germline CDR1 SGDLS, CDR2 YYNGEE. The V gene lost 3 bases and the J gene lost 4 bases, with 19 bases spanning the gap. The CDR3 is CASSGGRQTVPTEAFF. DNA for the CDR3: TGTGCCAGCAGCGGGGGTCGGCAAACAGTTCCCACTGAAGCTTTCTTT.

The chain recombines TRBV5-1 with TRBJ1-4; D unclear. Germline V CDR1 and CDR2: SGHRS, YFSETQ. Trimming pared 0 bases from V and 3 bases from J, leaving 9 bases between. The CDR3 has 15 amino acids. CDR3 loop: CASSLVAEANEKLFF. CDR3 sequence (DNA): TGCGCCAGCAGCTTGGTGGCGGAAGCTAATGAAAAACTGTTTTTT. Filled out from reference TRBV5-1 and TRBJ1-4, the complete variable domain reads KAGVTQTPRYLIKTRGQQVTLSCSPISGHRSVSWYQQTPGQGLQFLFEYFSETQRNKGNFPGRFSGRQFSNSRSEMNVSTLELGDSALYLCASSLVAEANEKLFFGSGTQLSVL.

Points on this clone: Other DNA sequences within the sample encode an identical CDR3. This chain joins TRBV5-1 and TRBJ1-1; D remains ambiguous. The CDR3 sequence is 13 residues long. From germline, CDR1 is SGHRS and CDR2 YFSETQ. Trimming removed 2 bases from V and 2 bases from J, with 7 bases in between. CDR3 DNA sequence: TGCGCCAGCAGCTTTGGACCTAACACTGAAGCTTTCTTT. Amino acids: CASSFGPNTEAFF. The full variable domain, its missing parts supplied by reference TRBV5-1 and TRBJ1-1, is KAGVTQTPRYLIKTRGQQVTLSCSPISGHRSVSWYQQTPGQGLQFLFEYFSETQRNKGNFPGRFSGRQFSNSRSEMNVSTLELGDSALYLCASSFGPNTEAFFGQGTRLTVV.

The chain uses TRBV19 and TRBJ1-5; no reliable D call. The CDR3 totals 12 residues. Germline CDR1 is LNHDA and CDR2 is SQIVND (reference sequence). V gave up 3 bases and J gave up 6 bases, with 6 bases separating them. CDR3 nucleotide sequence: TGTGCCAGTAGTATTGGGTTTCAGCCCCAGCATTTT. It encodes CASSIGFQPQHF.

The chain is built from TRBV6-2 or TRBV6-3 and TRBJ2-1; no clear D gene. V dropped 0 bases and J dropped 4 bases, with 4 bases sitting between them. Germline CDR1 MNHEY, CDR2 SVGEGT. The CDR3 totals 13 residues. The CDR3 DNA reads TGTGCCAGCAGTTACTCAAAATACAATGAGCAGTTCTTC. It encodes CASSYSKYNEQFF.

The chain links TRBV12-5 to TRBJ1-1; D unclear. CDR1 and CDR2 (germline): LGHNT, FRNRAP. Trimming removed 3 bases from V and 1 base from J, with 9 bases in between. The CDR3 has 14 amino acids. This chain's CDR3 is CASGFTLTNTEAFF. The DNA for the CDR3 is TGTGCTAGTGGTTTTACTTTGACGAACACTGAAGCTTTCTTT.

With respect to this clone: Relative to the germline gene, one junction end is altered; a read error may explain this. The rearrangement uses TRBV6-5 and TRBJ1-4, with D tentatively TRBD1 (5 bases). This CDR3 is built from 14 residues. Germline V gene sequence: CDR1 MNHEY, CDR2 SVGAGI. CDR3 in DNA: TGTGCCAGCAGTTACTCGACAGTTAATGATAAACTGTTTTTT. It yields the protein CASSYSTVNDKLFF.

There are a few counts of this clone. The rearrangement joins TRBV3-1 (or the pseudogene TRBV3-2) to TRBJ1-6; D ambiguous. The ends were cut back, 1 base at V and 10 bases at J, with 11 bases in the middle. This CDR3 has 14 amino acids. The germline V gene has CDR1 LGHDT and CDR2 YNNKEL (reference sequence). As DNA, the CDR3 is TGTGCCAGCAGCCAAGCTCTGGTGGGGTCACCCCTCCACTTT. This translates into CASSQALVGSPLHF.

The chain has TRBV2 and TRBJ1-6, with D unclear. This CDR3 has 14 residues. Between the trimmed V and J ends, which lost 6 bases and 10 bases, there was a span of 16 bases. CDR1 and CDR2 (germline): SNHLY, FYNNEI. CDR3 in DNA: TGTGCCAGCAGCGCGGACGGGCTGAGGTCACCCCTCCACTTT. Amino acid sequence: CASSADGLRSPLHF.

The rearrangement joins TRBV6-1 to TRBJ2-7; 10 nucleotides agree with TRBD1. V was clipped by 3 bases and J by 0 bases; unmatched bases: 2. The V gene's germline CDR1 is MNHNS and CDR2 SASEGT. The CDR3 contains 15 residues. This chain's CDR3 is CASSEGDRGSYEQYF. CDR3 DNA sequence: TGTGCCAGCAGTGAGGGGGACAGGGGCTCCTACGAGCAGTACTTC.

This clone showed up just once. This chain connects TRBV9 to TRBJ2-5, with 13 bases lining up with TRBD2. Germline trimming cut 4 bases from V and 2 bases from J; bases unmatched to any gene: 5. Per germline, CDR1 SGDLS and CDR2 YYNGEE. The CDR3 loop spans 16 amino acids. The CDR3 loop reads CASSPRLAGGQETQYF. DNA for the CDR3: TGTGCCAGCAGCCCCCGACTAGCGGGGGGTCAAGAGACCCAGTACTTC.

V and J are TRBV24-1 and TRBJ1-2; 7 nucleotides agree with TRBD1. Unmatched junction bases numbered 10, after V lost 9 bases and J lost 4 bases. The CDR3 sequence is 14 residues long. Germline values: CDR1 KGHDR, CDR2 SFDVKD. CDR3 bases: TGTGCCACCTCCCCCAGACAGGGATCCTATGGCTACACCTTC. Translated, it gives CATSPRQGSYGYTF.

The rearrangement uses TRBV7-6 and TRBJ1-4; D gene unclear. Trimming took off 1 base at V and 5 bases at J, with 11 bases between the two ends. The germline CDR1 and CDR2 sequences are SGHVS and FNYEAQ. This CDR3 has 15 amino acids. The CDR3 reads CASSLDPARNEKLFF. The CDR3 coding sequence is TGTGCCAGCAGCTTAGATCCGGCCCGGAATGAAAAACTGTTTTTT. Looking up the rest from reference TRBV7-6 and TRBJ1-4 gives the full variable domain: GAGVSQSPRYKVTKRGQDVALRCDPISGHVSLYWYRQALGQGPEFLTYFNYEAQQDKSGLPNDRFSAERPEGSISTLTIQRTEQRDSAMYRCASSLDPARNEKLFFGSGTQLSVL.

The chain carries TRBV7-7 and TRBJ2-3, with 8 bases lining up with TRBD2. V lost 5 bases and J lost 1; bases outside the gene matches: 11. This CDR3 has 17 residues. Germline V gene lookup returns CDR1 SSHAT and CDR2 FNYEAQ (reference sequence). The CDR3 here is CASSHGGAGAGTDTQYF. The CDR3 nucleotides are TGTGCCAGCAGCCATGGGGGAGCGGGAGCTGGCACAGATACGCAGTATTTT.

This clone has only a few counts. V gene TRBV4-2 combines with J gene TRBJ1-5; possibly TRBD1 for D (6 bases). Germline-derived CDR1 and CDR2 are LGHNA and YNFKEQ. V was pared by 1 base and J by 7 bases, with 11 bases between. The CDR3 covers 14 residues. CDR3 region: CASSQAQGWQPQHF. As DNA, the CDR3 is TGTGCCAGCAGCCAAGCCCAGGGGTGGCAGCCCCAGCATTTT.

The chain is built from TRBV11-1 and TRBJ1-6, with D unresolved. The germline V gene encodes CDR1 SGHAT and CDR2 FQDESV (reference sequence). The length of the CDR3 is 13 residues. V lost 3 bases and J 9 bases, leaving 9 bases between the germline ends. The CDR3: CASSFTRGSPLHF. The CDR3 DNA sequence: TGTGCCAGCAGCTTTACCCGGGGTTCACCCCTCCACTTT.

The V gene is TRBV6-6, the J gene TRBJ1-5, with 8 positions matching TRBD1. V dropped 7 bases and J dropped 2; count of bases not matched to a gene: 4. In germline, CDR1 is MNHNY, CDR2 SVGAGI (reference sequence). CDR3 length: 14 amino acids. The DNA of the CDR3 is TGTGCCAGCAAAACAGGGGGAGGCAATCAGCCCCAGCATTTT. Its translation: CASKTGGGNQPQHF.

The chain is built from TRBV3-1 (or the pseudogene TRBV3-2) and TRBJ2-3; D call uncertain. The germline CDR1 and CDR2 sequences are LGHDT and YNNKEL (reference sequence). CDR3 length: 11 amino acids. The ends were cut back, 6 bases at V and 4 bases at J, with 5 bases in the middle. The CDR3 spells CASRIADTQYF. CDR3 coding DNA: TGTGCCAGCAGAATAGCAGATACGCAGTATTTT.

J is TRBJ1-2 and V is TRBV14; D is perhaps TRBD1 (5 bases). This CDR3 is 13 amino acids long. Per germline, CDR1 SGHDN and CDR2 FVKESK. Trimming stripped 5 bases from V and 5 bases from J, with 12 bases between. The CDR3 DNA follows: TGTGCCAGCAGCGGGCAGACAGAGTATGGCTACACCTTC. Encoded protein: CASSGQTEYGYTF.